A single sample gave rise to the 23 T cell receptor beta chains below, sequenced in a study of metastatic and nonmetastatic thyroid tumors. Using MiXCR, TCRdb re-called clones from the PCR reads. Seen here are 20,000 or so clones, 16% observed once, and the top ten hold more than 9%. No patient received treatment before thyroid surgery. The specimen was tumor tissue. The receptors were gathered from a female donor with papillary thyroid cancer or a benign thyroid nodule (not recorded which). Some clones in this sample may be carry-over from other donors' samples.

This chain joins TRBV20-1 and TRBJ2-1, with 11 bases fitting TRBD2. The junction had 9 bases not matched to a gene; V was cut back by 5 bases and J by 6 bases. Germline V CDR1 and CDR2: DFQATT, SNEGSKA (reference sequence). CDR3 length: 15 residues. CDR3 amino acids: CSALQGLAVCNEQFF. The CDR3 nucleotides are TGCAGTGCTCTCCAGGGACTAGCGGTCTGCAATGAGCAGTTCTTC.

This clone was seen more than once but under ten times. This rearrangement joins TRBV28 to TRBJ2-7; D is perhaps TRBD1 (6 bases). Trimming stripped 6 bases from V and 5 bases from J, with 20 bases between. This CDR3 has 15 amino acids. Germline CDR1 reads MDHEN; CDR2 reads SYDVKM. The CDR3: CASRQIQGKRDEQYF. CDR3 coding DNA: TGTGCCAGCAGGCAAATACAGGGTAAACGGGACGAGCAGTACTTC.

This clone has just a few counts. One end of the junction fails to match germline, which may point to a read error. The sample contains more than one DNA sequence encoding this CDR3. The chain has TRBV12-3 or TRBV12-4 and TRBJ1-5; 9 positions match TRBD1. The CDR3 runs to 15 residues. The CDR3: CASSRGQGYNQPQHF. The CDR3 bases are TGTGCCAGCAGCAGGGGACAGGGTTACAATCAGCCACAGCATTTT.

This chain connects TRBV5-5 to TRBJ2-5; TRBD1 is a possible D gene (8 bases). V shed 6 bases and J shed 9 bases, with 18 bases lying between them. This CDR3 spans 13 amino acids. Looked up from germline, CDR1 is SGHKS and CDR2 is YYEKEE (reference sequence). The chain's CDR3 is CASTVTGGEAQYF. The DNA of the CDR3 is TGTGCCAGCACCGTTACAGGGGGGGAGGCCCAGTACTTC.

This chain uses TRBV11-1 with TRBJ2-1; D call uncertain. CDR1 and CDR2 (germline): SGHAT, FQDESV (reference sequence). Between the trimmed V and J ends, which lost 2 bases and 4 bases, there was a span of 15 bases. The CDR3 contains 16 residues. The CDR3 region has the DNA TGTGCCAGCAGCTTATCATACCGGTCTAAATACAATGAGCAGTTCTTC. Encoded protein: CASSLSYRSKYNEQFF.

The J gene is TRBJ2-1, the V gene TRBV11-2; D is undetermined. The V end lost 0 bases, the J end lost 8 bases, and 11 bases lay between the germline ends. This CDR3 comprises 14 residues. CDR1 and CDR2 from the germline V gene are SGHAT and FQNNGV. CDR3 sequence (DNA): TGTGCCAGCAGCTTAGAGGTCGTTCGCGATGAGCAGTTCTTC. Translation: CASSLEVVRDEQFF.

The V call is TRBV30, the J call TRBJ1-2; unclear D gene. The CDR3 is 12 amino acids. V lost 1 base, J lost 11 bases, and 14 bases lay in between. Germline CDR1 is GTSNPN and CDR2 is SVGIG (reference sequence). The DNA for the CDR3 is TGTGCCTGGAGTGGCCCCAGCCCCCCTTACACCTTC. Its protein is CAWSGPSPPYTF.

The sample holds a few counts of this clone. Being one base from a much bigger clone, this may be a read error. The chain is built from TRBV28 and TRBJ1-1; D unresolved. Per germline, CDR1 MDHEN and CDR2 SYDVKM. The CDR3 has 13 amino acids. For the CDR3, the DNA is TGTGCCAGCAGCCCCGCCCCGTGGGCCGAAGCTTTATTT. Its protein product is CASSPAPWAEALF.

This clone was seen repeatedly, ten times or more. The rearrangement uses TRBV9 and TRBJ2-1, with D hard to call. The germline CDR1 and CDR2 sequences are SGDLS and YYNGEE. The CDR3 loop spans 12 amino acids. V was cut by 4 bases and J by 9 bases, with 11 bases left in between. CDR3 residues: CASSLRLGEQFF. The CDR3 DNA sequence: TGTGCCAGCAGCCTCAGGCTTGGTGAGCAGTTCTTC.

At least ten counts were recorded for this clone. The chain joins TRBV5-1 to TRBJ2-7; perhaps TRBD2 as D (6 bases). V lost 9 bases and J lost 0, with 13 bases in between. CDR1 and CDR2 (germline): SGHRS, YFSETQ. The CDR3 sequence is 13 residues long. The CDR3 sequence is CATSGLPSYEQYF. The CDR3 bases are TGCGCCACCTCAGGACTACCCTCCTACGAGCAGTACTTC. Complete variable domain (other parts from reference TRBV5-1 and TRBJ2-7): KAGVTQTPRYLIKTRGQQVTLSCSPISGHRSVSWYQQTPGQGLQFLFEYFSETQRNKGNFPGRFSGRQFSNSRSEMNVSTLELGDSALYLCATSGLPSYEQYFGPGTRLTVT.

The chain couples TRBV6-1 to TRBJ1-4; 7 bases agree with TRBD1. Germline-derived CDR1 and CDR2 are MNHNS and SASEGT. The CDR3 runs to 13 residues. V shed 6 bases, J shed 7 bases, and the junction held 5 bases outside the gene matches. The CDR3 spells CASSPTGFEKLFF. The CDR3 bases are TGTGCCAGCAGCCCGACAGGGTTTGAAAAACTGTTTTTT.

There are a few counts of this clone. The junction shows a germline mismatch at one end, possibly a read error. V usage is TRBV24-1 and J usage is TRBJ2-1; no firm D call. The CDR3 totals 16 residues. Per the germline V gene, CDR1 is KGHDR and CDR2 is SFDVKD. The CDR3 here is CATSDSARCLRNEQFF. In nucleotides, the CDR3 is TGCGCCACCAGTGATTCCGCCAGGTGTCTTAGGAATGAGCAGTTCTTC.

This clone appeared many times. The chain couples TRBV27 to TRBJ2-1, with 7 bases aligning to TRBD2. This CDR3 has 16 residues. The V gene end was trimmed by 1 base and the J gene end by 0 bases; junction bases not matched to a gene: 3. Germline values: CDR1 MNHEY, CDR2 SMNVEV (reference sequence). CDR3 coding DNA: TGTGCCAGCAGTTTATTTGGCGGGAGCTCCTACAATGAGCAGTTCTTC. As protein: CASSLFGGSSYNEQFF.

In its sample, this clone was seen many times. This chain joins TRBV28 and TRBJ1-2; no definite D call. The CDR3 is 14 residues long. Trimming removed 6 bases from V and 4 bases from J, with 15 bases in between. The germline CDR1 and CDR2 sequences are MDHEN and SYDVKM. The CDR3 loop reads CASSPFVLSYGYTF. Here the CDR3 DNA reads TGTGCCAGCAGCCCTTTCGTCCTTAGCTATGGCTACACCTTC.

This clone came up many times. The CDR3 DNA reads TGTGCCATCAGTGAGTCAGTGGGATTAGGAGAGACCCAGTACTTC. Protein product: CAISESVGLGETQYF. The V and J genes are TRBV10-3 and TRBJ2-5, with unresolved D. Trimming stripped 0 bases from V and 4 bases from J, with 12 bases between. The CDR3 has 15 residues. The V gene's germline CDR1 is ENHRY and CDR2 SYGVKD.

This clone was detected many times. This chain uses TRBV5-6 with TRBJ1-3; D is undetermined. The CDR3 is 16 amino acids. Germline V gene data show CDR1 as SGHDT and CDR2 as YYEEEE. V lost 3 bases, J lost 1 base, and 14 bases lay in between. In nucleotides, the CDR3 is TGTGCCAGCAGCTACAGAGCCCGGATGTCTGGAAACACCATATATTTT. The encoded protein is CASSYRARMSGNTIYF.

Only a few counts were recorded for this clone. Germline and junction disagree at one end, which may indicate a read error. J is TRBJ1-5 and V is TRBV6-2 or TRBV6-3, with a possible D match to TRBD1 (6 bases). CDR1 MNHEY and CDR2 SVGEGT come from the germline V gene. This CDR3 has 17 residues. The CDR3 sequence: CASSYSSTGWSGQPLHF. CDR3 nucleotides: TGTGCCAGCAGTTACTCGAGTACAGGGTGGTCAGGCCAGCCCCTGCATTTC.

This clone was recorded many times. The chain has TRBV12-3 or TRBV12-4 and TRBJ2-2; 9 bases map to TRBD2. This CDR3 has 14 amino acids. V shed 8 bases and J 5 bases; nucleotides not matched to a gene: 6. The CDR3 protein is CASYWRGGTGELFF. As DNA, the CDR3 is TGTGCCAGCTACTGGCGGGGGGGGACCGGGGAGCTGTTTTTT.

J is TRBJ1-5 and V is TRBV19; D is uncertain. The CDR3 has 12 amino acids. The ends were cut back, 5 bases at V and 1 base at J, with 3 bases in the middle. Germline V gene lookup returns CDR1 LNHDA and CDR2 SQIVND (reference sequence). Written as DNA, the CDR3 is TGTGCCAGTAGTTTCAGCAATCAGCCCCAGCATTTT. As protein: CASSFSNQPQHF.

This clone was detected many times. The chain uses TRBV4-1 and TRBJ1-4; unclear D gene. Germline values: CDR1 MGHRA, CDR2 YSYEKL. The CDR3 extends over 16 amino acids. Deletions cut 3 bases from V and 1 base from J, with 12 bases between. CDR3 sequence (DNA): TGCGCCAGCAGCCATAGACCCATGGGAACTAATGAAAAACTGTTTTTT. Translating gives CASSHRPMGTNEKLFF.

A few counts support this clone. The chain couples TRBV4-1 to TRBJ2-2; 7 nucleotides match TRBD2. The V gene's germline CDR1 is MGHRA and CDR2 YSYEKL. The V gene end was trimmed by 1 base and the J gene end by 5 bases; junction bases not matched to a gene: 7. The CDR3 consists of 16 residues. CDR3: CASSQGSGVRTGELFF. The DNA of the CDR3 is TGCGCCAGCAGCCAAGGCAGCGGGGTTAGGACCGGGGAGCTGTTTTTT.

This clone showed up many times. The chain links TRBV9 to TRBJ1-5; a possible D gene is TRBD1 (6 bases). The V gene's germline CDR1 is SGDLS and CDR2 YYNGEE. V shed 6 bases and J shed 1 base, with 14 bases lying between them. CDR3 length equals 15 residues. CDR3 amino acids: CASTQGVGSNQPQHF. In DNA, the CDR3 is TGTGCCAGCACACAGGGAGTCGGGAGCAATCAGCCCCAGCATTTT.

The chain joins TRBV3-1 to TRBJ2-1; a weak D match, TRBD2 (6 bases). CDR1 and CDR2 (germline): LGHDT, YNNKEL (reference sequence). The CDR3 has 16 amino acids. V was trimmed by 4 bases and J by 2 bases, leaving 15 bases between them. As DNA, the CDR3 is TGTGCCAGCAGCCCATTACGGGAGACCGCCTACAATGAGCAGTTCTTC. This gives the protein CASSPLRETAYNEQFF.